This T cell receptor beta chain appears in the sequencing data of a study of long-term antiretroviral therapy in people with HIV (dated by TCRdb to 2021 to 2024). About the study as a whole: Collection of the earliest samples took place about a decade ahead of the 2015 WHO recommendation for immediate ART, at a time when ART was typically delayed until CD4 counts fell. A retrospective serial study tested whether ART initiation and durable HIV suppression were associated with changes in peripheral blood TRB repertoire composition and diversity. The cohort contributed under 200 cryopreserved PBMC samples from around 33 adults with confirmed HIV infection, collected serially over a mean of about six years (range 1-12). Among the 30 or so participants with HIV, roughly eleven were female. No cross-contamination during QIAcube processing was shown when test extractions of a monoclonal T-cell line were performed alongside about 33 polyclonal samples. Paper-wide results and their limitations: Since PBMC availability was limited, sequencing covered only the TCR beta chain, with no alpha chain pairing. At every time point, the repertoire was dominated by expanded TRB clones first identified before ART initiation, although this dominance fluctuated and, in many PLHIV, declined after ART. Narrower CDR3 length ranges were observed in HIV repertoires than in controls, and an antigen-experienced repertoire with only a slight naive shift after ART was suggested by the network structure. The samples span the years 2004 to 2017, and the ART regimens used at that time may not be as effective as current regimens. Inferences about post-ART repertoire changes were limited because no data were available on ART adherence, viral resistance or therapy changes. Starting ART was linked to a significant rise in TRB diversity, yet even with long-term ART the diversity remained significantly lower than in transplant donor controls. Because pre-ART samples had limited cell numbers, profiling was done on unsorted PBMC rather than on sorted CD4+ and CD8+ T cells.

The immunoSEQ hsTCRB v3.0 assay was used at survey level resolution to sequence the TRB variable region. The targeted TRB sequencing depth was about 40,000-50,000 T-cell genomes per sample. TRB libraries were pooled and sequenced on an Illumina MiSeq using a v3 150-cycle kit. Processing in the source paper ran as follows. Repertoire analysis ran in R within a reproducible Nextflow workflow covering QC, data transformation and analysis. LymphoSeq2, an R package for AIRR-Seq data exploration, was used to implement custom analyses. A few samples that produced fewer than 5000 total TRB sequences were removed, so approximately 190 HIV repertoires were analyzed. Among the 180 to 200 HIV repertoires that were kept, 59 were collected before ART initiation and around 130 were collected after ART initiation. Repertoires were downsampled to 5000 TRB nucleotide sequences, and summary statistics were averaged over 100 downsampling iterations. The analysis kept only TRB sequences whose CDR3 regions were at least seven amino acids long. Diversity was measured with a Shannon entropy-derived clonality score and the Gini coefficient. Repertoire networks linked the top 5000 CDR3 amino acid sequences whenever two sequences differed by an edit distance of one. For TRB CDR3 amino acid sequences, antigen specificity groups and MHC restriction were predicted with GLIPH2. To flag known associations with CMV, EBV, HIV or tissue antigens, CDR3 amino acid sequences were compared against VDJdb and McPAS-TCR. Pre-ART, post-ART and control groups were compared with Wilcoxon signed-rank tests and Holm-Bonferroni correction. Here the immuneACCESS table is served through TCRdb, limited to in-frame sequences with V and J called. Missing clones are a known gap in these copies; in checked studies unresolved V genes cover under half, and the rest lacks a known reason. D and trimming were read from the DNA, whereas the V and J calls and clone size are those reported in that table. The sample table lists 35,000 or so clones, about 94% of them with a count of one. 3.6% of the sample comes from the top ten.

Participants were included only if at least one PBMC sample before ART initiation and at least two post-ART samples were available. All participants with HIV were treated in the United States of America. Before DNA extraction, cryopreserved samples of about 0.9-11 million PBMC were thawed and then washed. At the time of the earliest PBMC sample, participants with HIV were aged between roughly 20 and 60 years. Per participant, PBMC samples came from 1-4 timepoints prior to ART initiation and 2-8 timepoints following ART initiation, for a median of 7 samples. Serial HIV viral load, CD4+ T-cell count, ART history and demographic data were obtained for every participant. Genomic DNA was extracted from unsorted PBMC with a Qiagen kit on a QIAcube, with processing performed in batches of 12 samples. Points on this clone: Its recognized antigen is unknown. No base quality values were provided; no much bigger clone lies one nucleotide off.

The CDR3, from cysteine to phenylalanine, totals 15 residues. The DNA shown is the 45-base CDR3, in frame from base 1. CDR1 and CDR2 were assigned from the germline V gene (reference sequence) as SGHNT and YYREEE. Compared with germline, V lacks 4 bases and J lacks 5 bases; bases without a gene match: 9. The chain joins TRBV5-4 to TRBJ2-1, with TRBD2 identical over 7 junction bases. Specimen: unsorted PBMCs, collected 4.1 years after starting antiretroviral therapy. The TCR comes from a woman aged 50 to 60 with HIV. The encoded CDR3 is CASSQGPSGDNEQFF. The nucleotides are TGTGCCAGCAGCCAGGGACCAAGCGGGGACAATGAGCAGTTCTTC.